Each of the 27 T cell receptor beta chains below was sequenced from the same sample in a study of technical replicates of blood from a few donors. Generated by immunoSEQ multiplex PCR, the TCRdb table keeps only in-frame clones and is missing some. The sample gives over 50,000 clones, around 86% of which show up once; about 5.5% is in the top ten. The sample consisted of PBMCs. These receptors all come from a human donor in good health. Some clones in this sample may be carry-over from other donors' samples.

The rearrangement joins TRBV7-2 to TRBJ1-5; no firm D call. The germline V gene has CDR1 SGHTA and CDR2 FQGNSA. Trimming cost V 5 bases and J 4 bases, with 9 bases left between them. This CDR3 region has 13 residues. CDR3 protein: CASSLVLNQPQHF. CDR3 nucleotide sequence: TGTGCCAGCAGCCTAGTTCTGAATCAGCCCCAGCATTTT.

This clone was observed a handful of times. The chain couples TRBV7-2 to TRBJ1-4; possibly TRBD1 for D (5 bases). CDR1 is SGHTA, CDR2 FQGNSA, per germline. With 5 bases removed from V and 4 bases from J, the gap between germline ends came to 11 bases. The CDR3 sequence is 14 residues long. In nucleotides, the CDR3 is TGTGCCAGCAGCCGGGGGTCCTATAATGAAAAACTGTTTTTT. Its translation is CASSRGSYNEKLFF.

This clone turned up a few times. The rearrangement uses TRBV7-6 and TRBJ2-5, with TRBD2 matching 14 bases. Germline V gene sequence: CDR1 SGHVS, CDR2 FNYEAQ. The trim removed 2 bases at V and 5 bases at J, leaving 4 bases unmatched. The CDR3 runs 16 residues. CDR3 sequence (DNA): TGTGCCAGCAGCTTACGGGGACTAGCGGGAGCGGAGACCCAGTACTTC. It encodes CASSLRGLAGAETQYF.

The chain combines TRBV5-4 with TRBJ2-1; 7 nucleotides line up with TRBD2. The ends lost 3 bases at V and 2 bases at J; junction bases unmatched: 11. This CDR3 region has 17 residues. In germline, CDR1 is SGHNT, CDR2 YYREEE (reference sequence). This CDR3 reads CASSSNKRGPTYNEQFF. Written as DNA, the CDR3 is TGTGCCAGCAGCTCCAACAAGCGGGGCCCGACCTACAATGAGCAGTTCTTC.

The rearrangement links TRBV5-5 to TRBJ2-2; possibly TRBD2 for D (7 bases). Germline V gene sequence: CDR1 SGHKS, CDR2 YYEKEE (reference sequence). V lost 4 bases, J lost 0 bases, and 19 bases lay in between. The CDR3 totals 18 residues. The CDR3 is CASSAGASGVTNTGELFF. In DNA, the CDR3 is TGTGCCAGCAGCGCGGGGGCTAGCGGAGTCACGAACACCGGGGAGCTGTTTTTT.

The chain couples TRBV15 to TRBJ1-5; the D gene is possibly TRBD1 (6 bases). The V end was cut by 0 bases, the J end by 2 bases, with 8 bases between. The CDR3 loop spans 15 amino acids. Germline V gene lookup returns CDR1 LNHNV and CDR2 YYDKDF (reference sequence). This CDR3 is CATSRDPGGNQPQHF. In DNA, the CDR3 is TGTGCCACCAGCAGAGATCCAGGGGGCAATCAGCCCCAGCATTTT.

V is TRBV2 and J is TRBJ1-1, with 12 bases fitting TRBD1. The germline V gene has CDR1 SNHLY and CDR2 FYNNEI. The CDR3 is 15 amino acids. The V gene end was trimmed by 6 bases and the J gene end by 1 base; junction bases not matched to a gene: 3. CDR3 sequence reads: CASRGDRGRNTEAFF. In DNA, the CDR3 is TGTGCCAGCAGGGGGGACAGGGGGCGGAACACTGAAGCTTTCTTT. Looking up the rest from reference TRBV2 and TRBJ1-1 gives the full variable domain: EPEVTQTPSHQVTQMGQEVILRCVPISNHLYFYWYRQILGQKVEFLVSFYNNEISEKSEIFDDQFSVERPDGSNFTLKIRSTKLEDSAMYFCASRGDRGRNTEAFFGQGTRLTVV.

The V call is TRBV15, the J call TRBJ2-1, with 15 bases that match TRBD2. This CDR3 contains 17 residues. V shed 0 bases, J shed 6 bases, and the junction held 3 bases outside the gene matches. The germline CDR1 and CDR2 sequences are LNHNV and YYDKDF (reference sequence). The CDR3 sequence: CATSRDRGLAGGNEQFF. The CDR3 nucleotides are TGTGCCACCAGCAGAGATAGGGGACTAGCGGGGGGCAATGAGCAGTTCTTC.

The chain combines TRBV6-1 with TRBJ2-4; no clear D. CDR1 is MNHNS and CDR2 is SASEGT in the germline V gene. The V and J ends lost 4 bases and 7 bases respectively, with 11 bases between them. The CDR3 consists of 13 residues. The CDR3 DNA reads TGTGCCAGCAGTGTGAGTAGCCTGAACATTCAGTACTTC. Translated, it gives CASSVSSLNIQYF.

This chain joins TRBV7-3 and TRBJ2-3; 7 bases fit TRBD2. The J segment lost 1 base and the V segment lost 1 base, leaving 2 bases of the junction unmatched. In germline, CDR1 is SGHTA, CDR2 FQGTGA. CDR3 length: 15 residues. The DNA for the CDR3 is TGTGCCAGCAGCTTAAGGGGGGGACGCACAGATACGCAGTATTTT. It encodes CASSLRGGRTDTQYF.

This chain links TRBV4-1 with TRBJ2-7; D is unresolved. Trimming left V 0 bases short and J 3 bases short, with 9 bases between. The CDR3 totals 14 residues. The germline V gene has CDR1 MGHRA and CDR2 YSYEKL. CDR3 in DNA: TGCGCCAGCAGCCAAGATCGACTTTTCTACGAGCAGTACTTC. It is translated as CASSQDRLFYEQYF.

This clone was found once. The chain combines TRBV11-2 with TRBJ1-6; D gene uncertain. CDR3 length: 14 residues. In germline, CDR1 is SGHAT, CDR2 FQNNGV. V lost 2 bases and J 7 bases, leaving 9 bases between the germline ends. CDR3 protein: CASSLTPRNSPLHF. CDR3 sequence (DNA): TGTGCCAGCAGCTTAACCCCCCGGAATTCACCCCTCCACTTT. The full variable domain, rest sourced from reference TRBV11-2 and TRBJ1-6, is EAGVAQSPRYKIIEKRQSVAFWCNPISGHATLYWYQQILGQGPKLLIQFQNNGVVDDSQLPKDRFSAERLKGVDSTLKIQPAKLEDSAVYLCASSLTPRNSPLHFGNGTRLTVT.

This clone has just a few counts. The rearrangement uses TRBV5-6 and TRBJ1-4; D possibly corresponds to TRBD1 (6 bases). V was clipped by 3 bases and J by 7 bases, with 10 bases between them. Germline CDR1 is SGHDT and CDR2 is YYEEEE. The CDR3 has 13 amino acids. The CDR3 DNA follows: TGTGCCAGCAGCTCCGGGACAACTGAAAAACTGTTTTTT. Amino acid sequence: CASSSGTTEKLFF.

The chain uses TRBV5-1 and TRBJ1-1; 11 positions match TRBD1. J was trimmed by 5 bases and V by 1 base; bases with no gene match: 10. The CDR3 loop spans 17 amino acids. Looked up from germline, CDR1 is SGHRS and CDR2 is YFSETQ. CDR3 in amino acids: CASSLLRTGGERTEAFF. The CDR3 DNA sequence: TGCGCCAGCAGCTTGCTCAGGACAGGGGGCGAGAGGACTGAAGCTTTCTTT.

This rearrangement joins TRBV27 to TRBJ1-2, with 9 bases lining up with TRBD1. Germline V lookup: CDR1 MNHEY, CDR2 SMNVEV (reference sequence). V shed 3 bases, J shed 5 bases, and the junction held 4 bases outside the gene matches. The CDR3 length is 14 residues. DNA of the CDR3: TGTGCCAGCAGTTTGAAGGGGACAGGGTATGGCTACACCTTC. Translation: CASSLKGTGYGYTF.

The rearrangement uses TRBV7-9 and TRBJ1-4; 7 bases are a match to TRBD1. The V gene end was trimmed by 3 bases and the J gene end by 8 bases; junction bases not matched to a gene: 9. Germline CDR1 reads SEHNR; CDR2 reads FQNEAQ (reference sequence). This CDR3 is 15 amino acids long. CDR3 amino acids: CASSFRTGGSEKLFF. The CDR3 nucleotides read TGTGCCAGCAGCTTCAGGACAGGTGGTTCGGAAAAACTGTTTTTT.

The V call is TRBV30, the J call TRBJ2-5; TRBD1 matches 9 bases. TRBJ2-7 explains the end of the DNA better; the J call may be wrong. Germline V gene sequence: CDR1 GTSNPN, CDR2 SVGIG (reference sequence). This CDR3 is built from 12 residues. The chain's CDR3 is CAFGQGNHEQYF. The CDR3 DNA sequence: TGTGCCTTTGGACAGGGGAACCACGAGCAGTACTTC.

The chain employs TRBV12-5 and TRBJ1-5; possibly TRBD1 for D (6 bases). CDR1 and CDR2 from the germline V gene are LGHNT and FRNRAP. CDR3 length equals 13 residues. With 3 bases removed from V and 7 bases from J, the gap between germline ends came to 10 bases. CDR3 sequence: CASGFQGWQPQHF. The DNA for the CDR3 is TGTGCTAGTGGTTTTCAGGGGTGGCAGCCCCAGCATTTT.

The chain couples TRBV19 to TRBJ1-2, with TRBD1 identical over 8 bases. Germline V lookup: CDR1 LNHDA, CDR2 SQIVND (reference sequence). J gave up 8 bases and V 8 bases, and 7 bases lay outside the gene matches. CDR3 length equals 12 residues. The CDR3 region has the DNA TGTGCCAGTGCGACAGGGGTTTACGGCTACACCTTC. Protein: CASATGVYGYTF. The full variable domain, in which reference TRBV19 and TRBJ1-2 provide the parts outside the CDR3, is DGGITQSPKYLFRKEGQNVTLSCEQNLNHDAMYWYRQDPGQGLRLIYYSQIVNDFQKGDIAEGYSVSREKKESFPLTVTSAQKNPTAFYLCASATGVYGYTFGSGTRLTVV.

This clone was observed a single time. V is TRBV20-1 and J is TRBJ2-3; D uncertain. V shed 5 bases and J shed 6 bases, with 9 bases lying between them. Germline V lookup: CDR1 DFQATT, CDR2 SNEGSKA (reference sequence). CDR3 length equals 11 residues. The CDR3 loop reads CSALYFDTQYF. The DNA of the CDR3 is TGCAGTGCTCTCTATTTCGATACGCAGTATTTT.

The V and J genes are TRBV29-1 and TRBJ2-7; the D gene is possibly TRBD2 (7 bases). From germline, CDR1 is SQVTM and CDR2 ANQGSEA. This CDR3 region has 14 residues. Trimming removed 7 bases from V and 7 bases from J, with 23 bases in between. The DNA for the CDR3 is TGCAGCGCCCTGGGGGCGGGAGTATTTTGGGAGCAGTACTTC. Its protein is CSALGAGVFWEQYF.

Here the CDR3 DNA reads TGTGCCAGCAGTGATCGAGGGAGGGCGACTGATACGCAGTATTTT. Its protein product is CASSDRGRATDTQYF. The rearrangement links TRBV6-1 to TRBJ2-3; 7 bases fit TRBD2. The germline CDR1 and CDR2 sequences are MNHNS and SASEGT. J lost 6 bases, V lost 3 bases, and 9 bases had no gene match. The CDR3 loop spans 15 amino acids.

Here the CDR3 DNA reads TGCGCCAGCAGCCAAGGGCAACAGGGTTACAATGAGCAGTTCTTC. This sequence encodes CASSQGQQGYNEQFF. This chain links TRBV5-1 with TRBJ2-1, with a possible D match to TRBD1 (6 bases). The CDR3 contains 15 residues. Germline CDR1 reads SGHRS; CDR2 reads YFSETQ. With 4 bases removed from V and 4 bases from J, the gap between germline ends came to 15 bases.

This clone was seen only once. The V and J genes are TRBV18 and TRBJ2-7; 8 bases are a match to TRBD1. The CDR3 contains 14 residues. V was clipped by 6 bases and J by 6 bases; unmatched bases: 10. Germline CDR1 is KGHSH and CDR2 is LQKENI. The CDR3 DNA reads TGTGCCAGCTCTCAGGGACAGGACCGAGGCGAGCAGTACTTC. As protein: CASSQGQDRGEQYF.

The count of this clone is one. The V call is TRBV7-9, the J call TRBJ2-5; 12 bases agree with TRBD2. With 5 bases clipped from V and 2 bases from J, the junction kept 3 bases outside the gene matches. CDR3 length: 15 residues. Per the germline V gene, CDR1 is SEHNR and CDR2 is FQNEAQ (reference sequence). CDR3: CASSTLAGGQETQYF. The DNA for the CDR3 is TGTGCCAGCAGCACACTAGCGGGAGGACAAGAGACCCAGTACTTC.

The CDR3 DNA reads as TGCAGCGCCAACCAGGGGAGGGCCGGCAATGAGCAGTTCTTC. It codes for CSANQGRAGNEQFF. This chain uses TRBV29-1 with TRBJ2-1, with D tentatively TRBD2 (7 bases). Germline V gives CDR1 SQVTM, CDR2 ANQGSEA. Trimming removed 7 bases from V and 6 bases from J, with 19 bases in between. This CDR3 has 14 residues.

This chain uses TRBV5-6 with TRBJ1-1, with 9 nucleotides matching TRBD1. Trimming at V came to 4 bases and at J to 1 base, leaving 5 bases not matched to a gene. The CDR3 runs 15 residues. Germline CDR1 reads SGHDT; CDR2 reads YYEEEE. The CDR3 region is CASSPTGGWNTEAFF. The CDR3 region has the DNA TGTGCCAGCAGCCCCACAGGGGGCTGGAACACTGAAGCTTTCTTT.